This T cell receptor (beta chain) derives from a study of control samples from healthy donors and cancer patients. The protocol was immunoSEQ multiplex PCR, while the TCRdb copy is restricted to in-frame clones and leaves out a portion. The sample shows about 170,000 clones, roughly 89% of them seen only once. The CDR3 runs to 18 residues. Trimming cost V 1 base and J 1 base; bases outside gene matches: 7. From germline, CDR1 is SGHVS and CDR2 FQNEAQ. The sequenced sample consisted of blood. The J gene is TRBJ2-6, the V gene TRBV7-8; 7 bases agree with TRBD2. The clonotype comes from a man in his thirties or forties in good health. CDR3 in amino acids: CASSLGTSGGSGANVLTF. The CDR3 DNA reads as TGTGCCAGCAGCTTAGGAACCTCCGGGGGGTCTGGGGCCAACGTCCTGACTTTC.